This T cell receptor beta chain was captured by sequencing in a study of early T cells in non-severe SARS-CoV-2 infection. Study-level information: It was bulk RNA from unsorted whole blood that was sequenced, and the chains were unpaired.

Attached unique molecular identifiers marked individual cDNA molecules. TCRdb processed the 5' RACE reads anew with MiXCR; each CDR3 protein has one entry. Here the sample spans about 71,000 distinct CDR3 sequences, roughly 12% being singletons. This clonotype was observed at least ten times. V was trimmed by 6 bases and J by 0 bases, leaving 21 bases between them. Germline V lookup: CDR1 MNHGY, CDR2 SVAAGI. The CDR3 runs 18 residues. The sequence was collected from an adult who was a healthcare worker with PCR-confirmed SARS-CoV-2 infection or an uninfected control (not recorded which). The source was whole blood, collected at baseline. The chain combines TRBV6-9 with TRBJ1-5; D possibly corresponds to TRBD1 (5 bases). The CDR3 bases are TGTGCCAGCAGCCTACTCAGGGTACTTGGCTATAGCAATCAGCCCCAGCATTTT. Translating gives CASSLLRVLGYSNQPQHF.